Shown below are 23 T cell receptor beta chains from a single sample sequenced in a study of T cell repertoires in cytomegalovirus infection. TCRdb re-called the reads through MiXCR, storing one row per CDR3 protein. The table records 150,000 to 200,000 distinct CDR3 sequences, approximately 15% of them present only once. Sequenced sample: PBMCs. The source of these receptors is a human donor in good health (CMV status not recorded). Some clones in this sample may be carry-over from other donors' samples.

This chain connects TRBV5-1 to TRBJ1-1; tentative D call: TRBD1 (6 bases). CDR3 length: 16 residues. V lost 0 bases and J lost 1, with 13 bases in between. Germline V lookup: CDR1 SGHRS, CDR2 YFSETQ. In DNA, the CDR3 is TGCGCCAGCAGCTTGGCCTCGAGGGGGAAGAACACTGAAGCTTTCTTT. Residues: CASSLASRGKNTEAFF. The variable domain in full, with the rest retrieved from reference TRBV5-1 and TRBJ1-1, is KAGVTQTPRYLIKTRGQQVTLSCSPISGHRSVSWYQQTPGQGLQFLFEYFSETQRNKGNFPGRFSGRQFSNSRSEMNVSTLELGDSALYLCASSLASRGKNTEAFFGQGTRLTVV.

Only a few counts were recorded for this clonotype. The rearrangement links TRBV7-6 to TRBJ1-3, with D unclear. The CDR3 is 12 residues long. The germline V and J ends were trimmed by 8 bases and 6 bases, with 11 bases remaining between them. Germline V gene sequence: CDR1 SGHVS, CDR2 FNYEAQ. CDR3 nucleotides: TGTGCCAGCCCCTCGGAGTTAAACACCATATATTTT. Its translation: CASPSELNTIYF. Based on the CDR3 plus reference TRBV7-6 and TRBJ1-3, the full variable domain is GAGVSQSPRYKVTKRGQDVALRCDPISGHVSLYWYRQALGQGPEFLTYFNYEAQQDKSGLPNDRFSAERPEGSISTLTIQRTEQRDSAMYRCASPSELNTIYFGEGSWLTVV.

The genes are TRBV4-2 and TRBJ2-6; D not certain. The CDR3 is made up of 15 amino acids. Germline V CDR1 and CDR2: LGHNA, YNFKEQ. The germline V and J ends were trimmed by 2 bases and 4 bases, with 9 bases remaining between them. CDR3 sequence (DNA): TGTGCCAGCAGCCAATTCGAACGGGGGGCCAACGTCCTGACTTTC. As protein: CASSQFERGANVLTF.

Only one count was recorded for this clonotype. V is TRBV11-2 and J is TRBJ2-7, with D uncertain. This CDR3 has 13 residues. Trimming left V 1 base short and J 6 bases short, with 10 bases between. Germline V gives CDR1 SGHAT, CDR2 FQNNGV. The CDR3 DNA is TGTGCCAGCAGCTTAGGGGAAAAACGCGAGCAGTACTTC. Amino acid sequence: CASSLGEKREQYF. The variable domain in full, with the rest retrieved from reference TRBV11-2 and TRBJ2-7, is EAGVAQSPRYKIIEKRQSVAFWCNPISGHATLYWYQQILGQGPKLLIQFQNNGVVDDSQLPKDRFSAERLKGVDSTLKIQPAKLEDSAVYLCASSLGEKREQYFGPGTRLTVT.

This clonotype appeared many times. The CDR3, as DNA: TGTGCCAGCAGCCCCGGGGACAGGGGACAGACCCAGTACTTC. Translation: CASSPGDRGQTQYF. This sequence joins TRBV7-8 and TRBJ2-5; 10 bases are a match to TRBD1. The V and J ends lost 5 bases and 6 bases, in that order; junction bases with no gene match: 6. The CDR3 has 14 amino acids. Germline V lookup: CDR1 SGHVS, CDR2 FQNEAQ.

This clonotype was counted at least ten times. This rearrangement joins TRBV12-3 or TRBV12-4 to TRBJ2-7, with D unclear. The CDR3 is 12 amino acids. Trimming removed 4 bases at V and 0 bases at J, with 4 bases between. CDR3 sequence reads: CASSSRSYEQYF. The CDR3 DNA sequence: TGTGCCAGCAGTTCCCGCTCCTACGAGCAGTACTTC.

This clonotype was counted only a few times. This chain connects TRBV29-1 to TRBJ1-1; D is uncertain. Germline V lookup: CDR1 SQVTM, CDR2 ANQGSEA. The V gene lost 4 bases and the J gene lost 8 bases, with 14 bases spanning the gap. The CDR3 has 12 amino acids. The CDR3 coding sequence is TGCAGCGTTGTGGGAGTTTTCCGGGAAGCTTTCTTT. Its translation is CSVVGVFREAFF.

This clonotype was recorded many times. This chain links TRBV7-2 with TRBJ2-7; TRBD2 agrees at 9 bases. The CDR3 extends over 15 amino acids. Germline values: CDR1 SGHTA, CDR2 FQGNSA. Losses at the gene ends were 6 bases for V and 4 bases for J; bases not matched to a gene: 10. This CDR3 reads CASSIRKREVYEQYF. In DNA form, the CDR3 reads TGTGCCAGCAGTATTCGCAAGCGGGAGGTTTACGAGCAGTACTTC.

There are a few counts of this clonotype. Written as DNA, the CDR3 is TGTGCCAGCAGCCGACCCGGGTCCCCAGTTTTGAACACTGAAGCTTTCTTT. Amino acids: CASSRPGSPVLNTEAFF. The J gene is TRBJ1-1, the V gene TRBV14; no reliable D call. The CDR3 covers 17 residues. Germline V gives CDR1 SGHDN, CDR2 FVKESK. V lost 4 bases and J lost 0, with 18 bases in between.

This clonotype appeared a few times. J is TRBJ1-5 and V is TRBV29-1; D unresolved. This CDR3 comprises 12 residues. CDR1 SQVTM and CDR2 ANQGSEA come from the germline V gene. Between the trimmed V and J ends, which lost 5 bases and 0 bases, there was a span of 5 bases. The CDR3 nucleotides read TGCAGCGTTCGGGTTAGCAATCAGCCCCAGCATTTT. Amino acid sequence: CSVRVSNQPQHF.

The chain is built from TRBV10-3 and TRBJ2-3; D perhaps matches TRBD2 (5 bases). Germline assignment: CDR1 ENHRY and CDR2 SYGVKD. The ends were cut back, 7 bases at V and 5 bases at J, with 19 bases in the middle. The CDR3 has 15 amino acids. The CDR3 here is CAIKEGAAFKDTQYF. CDR3 nucleotides: TGTGCCATCAAAGAAGGAGCGGCCTTCAAAGATACGCAGTATTTT.

With regard to this clonotype: The CDR3 does not end in the conserved phenylalanine or tryptophan, so this is likely a read error. It is unclear where the CDR3 begins or ends on the DNA, so no DNA is shown, and the CDR3 is as TCRdb lists it. The V and J genes are TRBV7-6 and TRBJ1-3; the table calls TRBD1, which could not be checked here. The CDR3 spans 16 amino acids, including both terminal residues. CDR1 and CDR2 from the germline V gene are SGHVS and FNYEAQ. CDR3: CASSYLVTGDGNTISL.

V gene TRBV14 combines with J gene TRBJ1-2, with TRBD1 matching over 8 bases. This CDR3 is 14 amino acids long. Unmatched junction bases numbered 6, after V lost 2 bases and J lost 7 bases. The germline CDR1 and CDR2 sequences are SGHDN and FVKESK. The CDR3 spells CASSQSDRDPGYTF. CDR3 sequence (DNA): TGTGCCAGCAGCCAATCGGACAGGGATCCTGGCTACACCTTC.

This clonotype was picked up a small number of times. Here the CDR3 DNA reads TGTGCCAGCTCACCCAGGGAGGGGGCAGATCAGCCCCAGCATTTT. It specifies CASSPREGADQPQHF. The chain has TRBV18 and TRBJ1-5, with 7 bases fitting TRBD1. The CDR3 contains 15 residues. Germline V gene data show CDR1 as KGHSH and CDR2 as LQKENI. With V trimmed by 3 bases and J by 5 bases, 7 bases remained unmatched.

This clonotype appeared a few times. The V and J genes are TRBV7-6 and TRBJ2-1; 11 positions match TRBD1. CDR3 length equals 15 residues. Germline CDR1 SGHVS, CDR2 FNYEAQ. With V trimmed by 5 bases and J by 7 bases, 7 bases remained unmatched. CDR3 sequence reads: CASSDRDRGKNEQFF. The CDR3 DNA sequence: TGTGCCAGCAGCGACCGGGACAGGGGGAAAAATGAGCAGTTCTTC.

This rearrangement joins TRBV7-4 to TRBJ2-4, with unresolved D. Germline loops: CDR1 SGHVT, CDR2 SQSDAQ. Trimming removed 0 bases from V and 1 base from J, with 16 bases in between. CDR3 length equals 18 residues. CDR3 sequence reads: CASSLAHFGDWAKNIQYF. In DNA form, the CDR3 reads TGTGCCAGCAGCTTAGCGCATTTTGGGGATTGGGCCAAAAACATTCAGTACTTC.

Only a few counts were recorded for this clonotype. This chain connects TRBV28 to TRBJ1-1, with D hard to call. The germline V and J ends were trimmed by 3 bases and 11 bases, with 10 bases remaining between them. The CDR3 loop spans 11 amino acids. CDR1 MDHEN and CDR2 SYDVKM come from the germline V gene. The chain's CDR3 is CASSLGMRAFF. Here the CDR3 DNA reads TGTGCCAGCAGTTTGGGGATGAGGGCTTTCTTT. Based on the CDR3 plus reference TRBV28 and TRBJ1-1, the full variable domain is DVKVTQSSRYLVKRTGEKVFLECVQDMDHENMFWYRQDPGLGLRLIYFSYDVKMKEKGDIPEGYSVSREKKERFSLILESASTNQTSMYLCASSLGMRAFFGQGTRLTVV.

The chain couples TRBV12-3 or TRBV12-4 to TRBJ1-5; TRBD1 might be the D (6 bases). This CDR3 is 14 amino acids long. V lost 6 bases, J lost 1 base, and 10 bases lay in between. The CDR3 sequence: CASSSGTSNQPQHF. CDR3 nucleotide sequence: TGTGCCAGCAGCTCCGGGACAAGCAATCAGCCCCAGCATTTT.

This clonotype was observed a handful of times. The genes are TRBV19 and TRBJ1-2, with TRBD1 as a possible D gene (6 bases). The V and J ends lost 6 bases and 7 bases respectively, with 15 bases between them. CDR1 is LNHDA and CDR2 is SQIVND in the germline V gene (reference sequence). The CDR3 spans 13 residues. The CDR3: CASSPTGMVGYTF. The CDR3, as DNA: TGTGCCAGTAGCCCAACAGGGATGGTTGGCTACACCTTC.

In its sample, this clonotype ranks as medium-sized. J is TRBJ2-3 and V is TRBV7-2, with 15 positions matching TRBD2. CDR1 SGHTA and CDR2 FQGNSA come from the germline V gene. The CDR3 extends over 17 amino acids. J lost 3 bases, V lost 5 bases, and 6 bases had no gene match. CDR3 nucleotide sequence: TGTGCCAGCAGCGTAGGACTAGCGGGAGGGCCAACAGATACGCAGTATTTT. Its protein product is CASSVGLAGGPTDTQYF.

The rearrangement uses TRBV28 and TRBJ2-1; 9 bases are a match to TRBD1. This CDR3 region has 16 residues. Germline CDR1 is MDHEN and CDR2 is SYDVKM. J lost 0 bases, V lost 6 bases, and 6 bases had no gene match. CDR3 sequence (DNA): TGTGCCAGCAGCTCCGGGACAGGGCCCTCCTACAATGAGCAGTTCTTC. Translating it yields CASSSGTGPSYNEQFF.

This sequence joins TRBV2 and TRBJ2-1, with 11 bases lining up with TRBD2. Trimming cost V 6 bases and J 3 bases; bases outside gene matches: 7. The CDR3 sequence is 16 residues long. In germline, CDR1 is SNHLY, CDR2 FYNNEI. CDR3 in amino acids: CASRPPGLADYNEQFF. The CDR3 DNA follows: TGTGCCAGCAGACCTCCGGGACTAGCGGACTACAATGAGCAGTTCTTC.

This clonotype was detected only a few times. The rearrangement uses TRBV5-8 and TRBJ2-1; unclear D gene. Trimming took off 5 bases at V and 9 bases at J, with 9 bases between the two ends. CDR1 is SGHTS, CDR2 YDEGEE, per germline. There are 11 residues in the CDR3. The CDR3 nucleotides are TGTGCCAGCAGTTTCCAGTTTGAGCAGTTCTTC. As protein: CASSFQFEQFF. Full variable domain (remainder filled in from reference TRBV5-8 and TRBJ2-1): EAGVTQSPTHLIKTRGQQATLRCSPISGHTSVYWYQQALGLGLQFLLWYDEGEERNRGNFPPRFSGRQFPNYSSELNVNALELEDSALYLCASSFQFEQFFGPGTRLTVL.